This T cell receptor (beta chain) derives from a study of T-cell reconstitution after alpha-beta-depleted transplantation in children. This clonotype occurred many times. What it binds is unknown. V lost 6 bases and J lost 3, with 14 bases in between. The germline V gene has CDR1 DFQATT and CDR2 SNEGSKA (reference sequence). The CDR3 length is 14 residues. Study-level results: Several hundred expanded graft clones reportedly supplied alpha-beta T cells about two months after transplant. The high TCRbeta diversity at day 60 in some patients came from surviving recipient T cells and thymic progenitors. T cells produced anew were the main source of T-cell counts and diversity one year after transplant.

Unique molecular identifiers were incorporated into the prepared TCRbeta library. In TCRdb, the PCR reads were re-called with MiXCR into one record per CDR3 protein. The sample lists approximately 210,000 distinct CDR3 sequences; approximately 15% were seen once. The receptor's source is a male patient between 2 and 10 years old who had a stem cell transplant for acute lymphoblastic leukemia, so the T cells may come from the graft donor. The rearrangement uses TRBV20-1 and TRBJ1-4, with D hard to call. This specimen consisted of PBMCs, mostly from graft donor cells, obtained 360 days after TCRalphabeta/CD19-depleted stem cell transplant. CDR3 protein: CSAAKSGSNEKLFF. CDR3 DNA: TGCAGTGCAGCTAAGTCGGGATCTAATGAAAAACTGTTTTTT.